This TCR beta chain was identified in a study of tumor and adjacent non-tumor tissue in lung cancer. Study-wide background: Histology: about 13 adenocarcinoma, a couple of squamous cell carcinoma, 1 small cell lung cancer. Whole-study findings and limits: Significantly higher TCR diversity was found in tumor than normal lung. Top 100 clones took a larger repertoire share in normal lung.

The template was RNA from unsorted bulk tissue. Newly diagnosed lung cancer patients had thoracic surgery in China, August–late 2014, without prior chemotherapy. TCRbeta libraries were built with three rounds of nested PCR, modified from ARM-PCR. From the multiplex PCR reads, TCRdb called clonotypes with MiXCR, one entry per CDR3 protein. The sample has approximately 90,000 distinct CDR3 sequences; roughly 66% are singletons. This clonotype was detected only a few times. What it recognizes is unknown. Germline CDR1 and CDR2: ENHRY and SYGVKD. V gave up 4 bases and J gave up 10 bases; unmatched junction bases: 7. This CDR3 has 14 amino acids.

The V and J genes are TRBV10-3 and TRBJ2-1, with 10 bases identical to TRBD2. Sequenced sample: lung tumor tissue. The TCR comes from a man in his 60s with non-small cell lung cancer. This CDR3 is CAISALAGVEEQFF. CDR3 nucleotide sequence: TGTGCCATCAGTGCCCTAGCGGGAGTTGAGGAGCAGTTCTTC.